This T cell receptor beta chain emerged from a study of T cell clonality in common variable immunodeficiency. Clones were read by immunoSEQ multiplex PCR, and TCRdb kept only the in-frame ones, dropping some. The data show over 50,000 clones, none appearing only once, with roughly 3.4% held by the ten largest. Study-wide findings and caveats: CVID subjects showed higher TCRbeta clonality than healthy controls. Reportedly, TCR beta sequences from common variable immunodeficiency showed fewer deletions and N-nucleotide insertions.

This clone was picked up many times. Its cognate antigen is unknown. Compared with germline, one end of the junction differs, possibly owing to a read error. This clonotype originated in a person between 18 and 75 years old in good health. The specimen sequenced was peripheral blood mononuclear cells.

Partial CDR3 DNA: TGCGCCAGCAGCCTTCAGGGGACAGATACG. Translating gives CASSLQGTDT. The complete CDR3 reads CASSLQGTDTQYF. This chain links TRBV4-2 with TRBJ2-3, with a weak D call TRBD1 (6 bases). The read is 3 residues too short to cover the CDR3 end, so that end is filled in from the germline J gene. Germline CDR1 is LGHNA and CDR2 is YNFKEQ. There are 13 residues in the CDR3.